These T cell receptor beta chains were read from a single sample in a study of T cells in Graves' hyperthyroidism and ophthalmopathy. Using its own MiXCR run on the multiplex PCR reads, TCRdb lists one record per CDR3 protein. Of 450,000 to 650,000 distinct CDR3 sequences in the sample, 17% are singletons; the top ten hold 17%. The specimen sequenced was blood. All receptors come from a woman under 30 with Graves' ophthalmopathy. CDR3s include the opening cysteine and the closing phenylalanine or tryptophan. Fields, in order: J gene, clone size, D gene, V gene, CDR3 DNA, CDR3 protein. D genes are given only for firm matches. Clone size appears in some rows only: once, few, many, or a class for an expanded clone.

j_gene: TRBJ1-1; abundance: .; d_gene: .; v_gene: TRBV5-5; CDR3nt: TGTGCCAGCAGCGGACAGAAGAACACTGAAGCTCTCTTT; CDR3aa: CASSGQKNTEALF
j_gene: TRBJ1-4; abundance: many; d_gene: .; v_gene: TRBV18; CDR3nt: TGTGCCAGCTCGACTACCAAGGCGGGCGAAAAACTGTTTTTT; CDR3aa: CASSTTKAGEKLFF
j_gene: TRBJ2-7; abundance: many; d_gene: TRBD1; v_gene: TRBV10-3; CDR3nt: TGTGCCATCTCCGGGACTGGGACAGGGGAGCACGAGCAGTACTTC; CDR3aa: CAISGTGTGEHEQYF
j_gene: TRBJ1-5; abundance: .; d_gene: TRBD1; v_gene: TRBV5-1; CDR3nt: TGCGCCAGCAGCAGGGGGACAGGGGACAATCAGCCCCAGCATTTT; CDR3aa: CASSRGTGDNQPQHF
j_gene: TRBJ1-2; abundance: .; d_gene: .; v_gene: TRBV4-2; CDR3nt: TGTGCCAGCAGCCAAGGTGGACAACGAATTCCTTATGGCTACACCTTC; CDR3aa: CASSQGGQRIPYGYTF
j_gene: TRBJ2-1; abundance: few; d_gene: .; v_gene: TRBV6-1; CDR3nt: TGTGCCAGCAGTGAATCAGGGCTAGTAACCTACAATGAGCAGTTCTTC; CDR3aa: CASSESGLVTYNEQFF
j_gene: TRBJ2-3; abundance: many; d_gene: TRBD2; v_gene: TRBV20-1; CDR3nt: TGCAGTGCTAGAGGCAGACTAGCGGGGACGGCAAGCACAGATACGCAGTATTTT; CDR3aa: CSARGRLAGTASTDTQYF
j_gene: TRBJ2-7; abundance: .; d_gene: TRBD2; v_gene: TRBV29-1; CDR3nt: TGCAGCGTACGGGGGACTAGCGGGAGTTACGAGCAGTACTTC; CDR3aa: CSVRGTSGSYEQYF
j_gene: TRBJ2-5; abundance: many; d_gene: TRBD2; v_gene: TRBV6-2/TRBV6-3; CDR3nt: TGTGCCAGCAGTTACCACTCGTCCCCAGCGGGAGAGGGTACCCAAGAGACCCAGTACTTC; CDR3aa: CASSYHSSPAGEGTQETQYF
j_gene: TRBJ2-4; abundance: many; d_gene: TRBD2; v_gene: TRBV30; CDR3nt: TGTGCCTGGAGTCAGGGAGCGGGGGGACTGAAAAACATTCAGTACTTC; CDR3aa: CAWSQGAGGLKNIQYF
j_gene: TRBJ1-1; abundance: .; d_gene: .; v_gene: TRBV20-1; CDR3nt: TGCAGTGCCCCTCCGGCCAGGGAGGGCACTGAAGCTTTCTTT; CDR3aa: CSAPPAREGTEAFF
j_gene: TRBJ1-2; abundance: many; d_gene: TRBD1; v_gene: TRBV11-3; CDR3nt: TGTGCCAGCAGCTTAGATGGGGACAGGGAGTTGATCTATGGCTACACCTTC; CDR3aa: CASSLDGDRELIYGYTF
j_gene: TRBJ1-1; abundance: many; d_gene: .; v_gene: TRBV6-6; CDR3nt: TGTGCCAGCAGTTACCCCACCCTACAGGGTATGAACACTGAAGCTTTCTTT; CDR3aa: CASSYPTLQGMNTEAFF
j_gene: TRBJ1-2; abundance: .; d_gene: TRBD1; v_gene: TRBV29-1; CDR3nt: TGCAGCGCCCGGGACAGGGGCCAAGGGGACTATGGCTACACCTTC; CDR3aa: CSARDRGQGDYGYTF
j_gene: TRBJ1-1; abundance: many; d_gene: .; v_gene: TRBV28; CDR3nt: TGTGCCAGCAGTTCTAGTGGCACTGAAGCTTTCTTT; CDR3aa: CASSSSGTEAFF
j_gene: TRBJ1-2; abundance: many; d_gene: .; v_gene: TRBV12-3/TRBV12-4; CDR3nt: TGTGCCAGCAGGCCTGGGGCAGGTTTATTCTATGGCTACACCTTC; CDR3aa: CASRPGAGLFYGYTF
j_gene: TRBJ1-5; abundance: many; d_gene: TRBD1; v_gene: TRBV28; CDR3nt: TGTGCCAGCAGTTTAATGCTTGGGACAGAATATAGCAATCAGCCCCAGCATTTT; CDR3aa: CASSLMLGTEYSNQPQHF
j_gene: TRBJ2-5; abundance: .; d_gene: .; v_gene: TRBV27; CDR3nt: TGTGCCAGCAGTCCCGAGACGGGGGAGACCCAGTACTTC; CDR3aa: CASSPETGETQYF
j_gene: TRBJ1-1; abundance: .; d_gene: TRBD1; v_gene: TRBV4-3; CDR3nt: TGCGCCAGCAGCCAAGGAAAAGGACAGGGAGTCACTGAAGCTTTCTTT; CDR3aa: CASSQGKGQGVTEAFF
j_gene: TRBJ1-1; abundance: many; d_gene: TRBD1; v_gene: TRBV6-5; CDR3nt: TGTGCCAGCAGTTACTCGGGGACAGGGTTCGTTGAAGCTTTCTTT; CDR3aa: CASSYSGTGFVEAFF
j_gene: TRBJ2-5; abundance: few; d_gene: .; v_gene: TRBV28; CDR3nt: TGTGCCAGCAGTTTCGCCCCGACGGCGCAGTGGTACTTC; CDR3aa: CASSFAPTAQWYF
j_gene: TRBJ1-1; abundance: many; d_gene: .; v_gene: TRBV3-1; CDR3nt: TGTGCCAGCAGCCAAGATGCAGGGTCCTCCATGAACACTGAAGCTTTCTTT; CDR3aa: CASSQDAGSSMNTEAFF
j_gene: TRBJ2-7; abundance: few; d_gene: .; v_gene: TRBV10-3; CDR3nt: TGTGCCATCAGTGCGGGCAGCCCCTACGAGCAGTACTTC; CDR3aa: CAISAGSPYEQYF
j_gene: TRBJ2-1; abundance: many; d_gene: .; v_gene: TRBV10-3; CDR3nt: TGTGCCATCAGTGAGGCAGGGAATGAGCAGTTCTTC; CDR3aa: CAISEAGNEQFF
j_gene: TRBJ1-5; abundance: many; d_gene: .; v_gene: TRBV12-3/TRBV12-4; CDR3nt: TGTGCCAGCAGTTTAGAAGGGTCGGGGCAGCCCCAGCATTTT; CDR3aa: CASSLEGSGQPQHF
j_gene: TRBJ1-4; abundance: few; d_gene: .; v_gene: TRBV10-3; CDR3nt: TGTGCCATCAGTGAGTCGGGTACTAATGAAAAACTGTTTTTT; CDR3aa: CAISESGTNEKLFF
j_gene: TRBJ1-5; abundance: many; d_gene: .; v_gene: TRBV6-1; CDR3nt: TGTGCCAGCGGGGTGGGGGGGTCGGACAATCAGCCCCAGCATTTT; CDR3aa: CASGVGGSDNQPQHF
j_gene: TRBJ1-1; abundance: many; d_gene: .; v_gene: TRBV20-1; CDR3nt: TGCAGTGCTCCGGACAGTCTAGGGAACACTGAAGCTTTCTTT; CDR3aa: CSAPDSLGNTEAFF
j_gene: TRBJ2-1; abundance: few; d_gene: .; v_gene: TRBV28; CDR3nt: TGTGCCAGCAGTTTCCCCACTAGCTCCTATGAGCAGTTCTTC; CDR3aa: CASSFPTSSYEQFF
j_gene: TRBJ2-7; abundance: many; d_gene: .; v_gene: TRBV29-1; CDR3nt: TGCAGCGTAGACAATACCGGGACCGAGACCTACGAGCAGTACTTC; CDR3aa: CSVDNTGTETYEQYF
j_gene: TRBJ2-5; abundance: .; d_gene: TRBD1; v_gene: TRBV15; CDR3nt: TGTGCCACCAGCAGGGGACAGGGGGCTAGTGAGACCCAGTACTTC; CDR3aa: CATSRGQGASETQYF
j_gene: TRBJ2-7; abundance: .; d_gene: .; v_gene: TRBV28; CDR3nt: TGTGCCAGCAGTCTCGCCTCCGACGGGGCCTACGAGCAGTACTTC; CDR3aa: CASSLASDGAYEQYF
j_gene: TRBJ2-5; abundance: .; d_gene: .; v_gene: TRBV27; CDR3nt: TGTGCCAGCAGACGCCGGACAGCAATCCAAGAGACCCAGTACTTC; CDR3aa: CASRRRTAIQETQYF
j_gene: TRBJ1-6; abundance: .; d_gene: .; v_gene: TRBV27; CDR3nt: TGTGCCAGCAGTACGGGACAATTTTTGGCCCTCCACTTT; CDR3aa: CASSTGQFLALHF
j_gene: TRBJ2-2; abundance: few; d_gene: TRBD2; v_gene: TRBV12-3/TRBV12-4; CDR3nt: TGTGCCAGCCTGGGGGGGGAGGCCACCGGGGAGCTGTTTTTT; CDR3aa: CASLGGEATGELFF
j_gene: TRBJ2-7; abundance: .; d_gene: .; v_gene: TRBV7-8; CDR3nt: TGTGCCAGCAGCTTAGCCGTATCTCCCTCCTACGAGCAGTACTTC; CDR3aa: CASSLAVSPSYEQYF
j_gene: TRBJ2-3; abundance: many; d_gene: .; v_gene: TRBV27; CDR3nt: TGTGCCAGCAGGCCGGCAAGCACAGATACGCAGTATTTT; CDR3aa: CASRPASTDTQYF
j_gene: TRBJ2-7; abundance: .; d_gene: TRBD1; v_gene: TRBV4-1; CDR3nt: TGCGCCAGCAGCCACCCCGGACAGGGCCACGAGCAGTACTTC; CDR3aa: CASSHPGQGHEQYF
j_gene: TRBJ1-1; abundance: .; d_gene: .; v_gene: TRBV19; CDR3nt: TGTGCCAGTAGTACAACCGGGACGGTGAACACTGAAGCTTTCTTT; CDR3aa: CASSTTGTVNTEAFF
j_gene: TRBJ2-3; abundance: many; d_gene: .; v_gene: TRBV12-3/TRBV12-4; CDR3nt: TGTGCCAGCAGTTATACGGGACTTTCCCGAATTACCACAGATACGCAGTATTTT; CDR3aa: CASSYTGLSRITTDTQYF
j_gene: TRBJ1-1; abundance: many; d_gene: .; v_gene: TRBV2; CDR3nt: TGTGCCAGCAGGCGCGACAGGACCGCTGAAGCTTTCTTT; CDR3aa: CASRRDRTAEAFF
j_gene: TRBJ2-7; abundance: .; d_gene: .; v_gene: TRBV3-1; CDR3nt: TGTGCCAGCAGTCCAAATCAGGGTTTCTGGGAGCAGTACTTC; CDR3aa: CASSPNQGFWEQYF